This TCR beta chain was profiled in a study of OX40 agonist ivuxolimab in advanced cancers. Looking at the study overall: The dose-escalation group included hepatocellular carcinoma, melanoma, renal cell carcinoma and head and neck cancer. Partial responses were achieved by three patients: one hepatocellular carcinoma, two cutaneous melanoma.

Findings and limits, study-wide: Among the least clonally expanded were partial responders at 0.1-3.0 mg/kg. At 0.1 to 3.0 mg/kg and by week 6, clonal expansion occurred in CD4+ and CD8+ blood T cells.

This CDR3 region has 11 residues. Deletions cut 3 bases from V and 5 bases from J, with 8 bases between. Germline loops: CDR1 GTSNPN, CDR2 SVGIG (reference sequence). Turning to this clone: Its antigen is currently unknown.

Sequencing used immunoSEQ multiplex PCR; TCRdb keeps in-frame clones, though not all of them. The data hold approximately 17,000 clones, with around 80% observed a single time. The V and J genes are TRBV30 and TRBJ2-7; D is unclear. Sequencing was performed on CD4+ or CD8+ T cells sorted from blood, taken in a trial of the OX40 agonist ivuxolimab. This sequence originates from an adult with an advanced solid tumor such as melanoma, head and neck, liver or kidney cancer. CDR3 nucleotide sequence: TGTGCCTGGAGGGGCGCGCACGAGCAGTACTTC. As protein: CAWRGAHEQYF.